A single sample gave rise to the 11 T cell receptor beta chains below, sequenced in a study of breast tumors, draining lymph nodes, adjacent tissues. MiXCR, run by TCRdb on the multiplex PCR reads, gives a single entry per CDR3 protein. The sample holds approximately 13,000 distinct CDR3 sequences, around 53% seen once. Input material: tumor-adjacent breast tissue. These receptors originate from a female donor with breast cancer. Some clones in this sample may be carry-over from other donors' samples.

A single count supports this clonotype. The chain combines TRBV19 with TRBJ2-2; 10 nucleotides line up with TRBD2. Unmatched junction bases numbered 4, after V lost 5 bases and J lost 1 base. From germline, CDR1 is LNHDA and CDR2 SQIVND (reference sequence). The CDR3 spans 16 residues. CDR3 bases: TGTGCCAGTAGTCTCGGGACTAGCGTGAACACCGGGGAGCTGTTTTTT. Translation: CASSLGTSVNTGELFF.

On this clonotype: A much larger clone is a single base away; this may be a read error. The rearrangement uses TRBV6-5 and TRBJ1-1, with D unresolved. From germline, CDR1 is MNHEY and CDR2 SVGAGI. The CDR3 has 12 residues. In DNA, the CDR3 is TGTGCCAGCAGTTACGAGGGCACTGAACCTTTCTTT. It specifies CASSYEGTEPFF.

The chain has TRBV14 and TRBJ1-4; TRBD1 is a possible D gene (5 bases). Germline lookup yields CDR1 SGHDN and CDR2 FVKESK. The CDR3 totals 14 residues. V lost 5 bases and J lost 8, with 15 bases in between. CDR3 DNA: TGTGCCAGCAGCAACCGGGCCCGGGGCGAAAAACTGTTTTTT. This codes for CASSNRARGEKLFF.

This clonotype was recorded at least ten times. The J gene is TRBJ2-3, the V gene TRBV6-2 or TRBV6-3; 7 nucleotides match TRBD2. The CDR3 length is 16 residues. Per the germline V gene, CDR1 is MNHEY and CDR2 is SVGEGT. The J segment lost 2 bases and the V segment lost 8 bases, leaving 13 bases of the junction unmatched. This CDR3 reads CASSAPLGRDTDTQYF. For the CDR3, the DNA is TGTGCCAGCTCTGCCCCACTAGGGAGGGACACAGATACGCAGTATTTT.

The chain has TRBV5-1 and TRBJ1-2; 7 nucleotides match TRBD1. The germline V gene has CDR1 SGHRS and CDR2 YFSETQ. The CDR3 is 15 residues long. J gave up 2 bases and V 0 bases, and 4 bases lay outside the gene matches. CDR3 sequence (DNA): TGCGCCAGCAGCTTGGGGGACAGCTACAACTATGGCTACACCTTC. It encodes CASSLGDSYNYGYTF. Full variable domain (remainder filled in from reference TRBV5-1 and TRBJ1-2): KAGVTQTPRYLIKTRGQQVTLSCSPISGHRSVSWYQQTPGQGLQFLFEYFSETQRNKGNFPGRFSGRQFSNSRSEMNVSTLELGDSALYLCASSLGDSYNYGYTFGSGTRLTVV.

Worth noting for this clonotype: It is unclear where the CDR3 begins or ends on the DNA, so no DNA is shown, and the CDR3 is as TCRdb lists it. This rearrangement joins TRBV7-2 to TRBJ1-6; the D segment call TRBD1 is taken from the table without a DNA check. CDR1 is SGHTA, CDR2 FQGNSA, per germline. The CDR3 is 21 residues long, ends included. The CDR3 reads CASSFYICSATTTGWGSPLHF.

This clonotype has at least ten counts. A much bigger clone sits one base away, suggesting this may be a read error. The V and J genes are TRBV7-9 and TRBJ1-2; D is possibly TRBD1 (5 bases). This CDR3 region has 15 residues. Germline CDR1 and CDR2: SEHNR and FQNEAQ (reference sequence). CDR3 in DNA: TGTGCCAGCAGCGGAACGGGCAGGGTCGACTATGGCTACCCCTTC. It specifies CASSGTGRVDYGYPF.

V usage is TRBV10-3 and J usage is TRBJ1-2; D unresolved. V was pared by 7 bases and J by 6 bases, with 12 bases between. This CDR3 is 12 amino acids long. Germline lookup yields CDR1 ENHRY and CDR2 SYGVKD. The CDR3 DNA reads as TGTGCCATCATCAATAGGGAGAATGGCTACACCTTC. This codes for CAIINRENGYTF.

This clonotype appeared once. The chain employs TRBV29-1 and TRBJ2-5; D is unclear. CDR1 and CDR2 (germline): SQVTM, ANQGSEA. This CDR3 region has 14 residues. Trimming stripped 3 bases from V and 2 bases from J, with 13 bases between. CDR3 in DNA: TGCAGCGTTGAGGTGCTGGACCCACAAGAGACCCAGTACTTC. Protein product: CSVEVLDPQETQYF. Combining the CDR3 with reference TRBV29-1 and TRBJ2-5 gives the whole variable domain SAVISQKPSRDICQRGTSLTIQCQVDSQVTMMFWYRQQPGQSLTLIATANQGSEATYESGFVIDKFPISRPNLTFSTLTVSNMSPEDSSIYLCSVEVLDPQETQYFGPGTRLLVL.

In regard to this clonotype: Here the CDR3 omits its conserved ending phenylalanine or tryptophan, so a read error is the likely source. The V call is TRBV7-9, the J call TRBJ2-5, with unresolved D. Germline V gene lookup returns CDR1 SEHNR and CDR2 FQNEAQ (reference sequence). CDR3 length: 14 amino acids. V was shortened by 1 base and J by 0 bases, with 6 bases between the two germline ends. The chain's CDR3 is CASSLDLHQETQYL. In DNA, the CDR3 is TGTGCCAGCAGCTTAGACCTCCACCAAGAGACCCAGTACCTC.

This chain uses TRBV12-3 or TRBV12-4 with TRBJ2-3; a possible D gene is TRBD2 (5 bases). This CDR3 spans 16 amino acids. V lost 3 bases and J lost 4, with 17 bases in between. This chain's CDR3 is CASSLGSGQVADTQYF. CDR3 DNA: TGTGCCAGCAGTTTGGGCAGCGGCCAGGTGGCAGATACGCAGTATTTT.